One and the same sample provided the 22 T cell receptor beta chains below, sequenced in a study of blood T cell repertoires in COVID-19. Method: immunoSEQ multiplex PCR; TCRdb's copy keeps in-frame clones and lacks some. Of tens of thousands of clones in the sample, approximately 90% were seen once. Sequencing was done on a sample of peripheral blood. The receptors come from a woman over 75 with acute or convalescent COVID-19.

The chain recombines TRBV2 with TRBJ2-3; no clear D. V was shortened by 5 bases and J by 5 bases, with 5 bases between the two germline ends. Germline loops: CDR1 SNHLY, CDR2 FYNNEI. The CDR3 spans 11 residues. CDR3: CASSSGDTQYF. As DNA, the CDR3 is TGTGCCAGCAGTTCGGGAGATACGCAGTATTTT.

This rearrangement joins TRBV29-1 to TRBJ2-2, with TRBD2 identical over 13 bases. This CDR3 is built from 16 residues. Per germline, CDR1 SQVTM and CDR2 ANQGSEA. J was trimmed by 6 bases and V by 7 bases; bases with no gene match: 11. Written as DNA, the CDR3 is TGCAGCGCCCAAAGGGGTACTAGCGGGAGGGCCGGGGAGCTGTTTTTT. This codes for CSAQRGTSGRAGELFF.

The chain has TRBV24-1 and TRBJ2-5, with 8 bases that match TRBD2. The germline CDR1 and CDR2 sequences are KGHDR and SFDVKD. The CDR3 is made up of 16 amino acids. The ends lost 5 bases at V and 3 bases at J; junction bases unmatched: 10. CDR3 nucleotide sequence: TGTGCCACCAGTGGCGGGGGGAACACAGTGGAAGAGACCCAGTACTTC. Amino acids: CATSGGGNTVEETQYF.

The V and J genes are TRBV20-1 and TRBJ2-3; D ambiguous. CDR3 length: 14 residues. V was trimmed by 3 bases and J by 3 bases, leaving 13 bases between them. The germline V gene has CDR1 DFQATT and CDR2 SNEGSKA (reference sequence). The CDR3 DNA sequence: TGCAGTGCTAGTCAGGATCCGATTACAGATACGCAGTATTTT. Amino acid sequence: CSASQDPITDTQYF.

This clone showed up just a few times. The chain carries TRBV4-1 and TRBJ1-6; TRBD1 matches 7 bases. With 0 bases clipped from V and 3 bases from J, the junction kept 8 bases outside the gene matches. This CDR3 is built from 18 residues. Germline loops: CDR1 MGHRA, CDR2 YSYEKL. The CDR3 here is CASSQERPDRDYNSPLHF. As DNA, the CDR3 is TGCGCCAGCAGCCAAGAACGACCCGACAGGGACTATAATTCACCCCTCCACTTT.

The CDR3 nucleotides read TGTGCCAGCAGCGCACAGGGAAACACCATATATTTT. Translating it yields CASSAQGNTIYF. The chain links TRBV9 to TRBJ1-3; no clear D. V was trimmed by 3 bases and J by 4 bases, leaving 5 bases between them. Germline V gives CDR1 SGDLS, CDR2 YYNGEE. The CDR3 has 12 amino acids.

The chain recombines TRBV4-1 with TRBJ2-1; TRBD1 aligns across 12 bases. Trimming took 4 bases from V and 8 from J; bases not matched to a gene: 9. The CDR3 loop spans 16 amino acids. CDR1 is MGHRA, CDR2 YSYEKL, per germline. CDR3 residues: CASSPSGTGGLYEQFF. CDR3 nucleotides: TGCGCCAGCAGCCCTTCCGGGACAGGGGGCCTCTATGAGCAGTTCTTC.

The V and J genes are TRBV7-3 and TRBJ2-3, with 9 nucleotides matching TRBD1. The CDR3 sequence is 17 residues long. V dropped 1 base and J dropped 4; count of bases not matched to a gene: 9. CDR1 and CDR2 from the germline V gene are SGHTA and FQGTGA. CDR3: CASSLRGGTGSADTQYF. For the CDR3, the DNA is TGTGCCAGCAGCTTAAGAGGAGGGACAGGGAGTGCAGATACGCAGTATTTT. The full variable domain, completed using reference TRBV7-3 and TRBJ2-3, is GAGVSQTPSNKVTEKGKYVELRCDPISGHTALYWYRQSLGQGPEFLIYFQGTGAADDSGLPNDRFFAVRPEGSVSTLKIQRTERGDSAVYLCASSLRGGTGSADTQYFGPGTRLTVL.

The V gene is TRBV6-5, the J gene TRBJ2-4; TRBD1 is a possible D gene (5 bases). This CDR3 is 14 amino acids long. The V end lost 6 bases, the J end lost 0 bases, and 9 bases lay between the germline ends. CDR1 MNHEY and CDR2 SVGAGI come from the germline V gene. CDR3 sequence: CASRIQVAKNIQYF. The CDR3 DNA is TGTGCCAGCAGGATACAGGTAGCCAAAAACATTCAGTACTTC.

This chain uses TRBV4-2 with TRBJ1-6; D remains unclear. This CDR3 comprises 15 residues. Trimming pared 0 bases from V and 3 bases from J, leaving 6 bases between. CDR1 is LGHNA and CDR2 is YNFKEQ in the germline V gene. In nucleotides, the CDR3 is TGTGCCAGCAGCCAAGACAGTTTCTATAATTCACCCCTCCACTTT. It encodes CASSQDSFYNSPLHF.

This chain joins TRBV4-3 and TRBJ1-4; D ambiguous. The CDR3 is made up of 17 amino acids. V was shortened by 2 bases and J by 0 bases, with 13 bases between the two germline ends. Germline CDR1 reads LGHNA; CDR2 reads YSLEER. The CDR3 sequence: CASSQIIRGATNEKLFF. For the CDR3, the DNA is TGCGCCAGCAGCCAAATCATTAGAGGTGCAACTAATGAAAAACTGTTTTTT.

The J gene is TRBJ2-3, the V gene TRBV5-1; TRBD1 matches 7 bases. V dropped 4 bases and J dropped 2; count of bases not matched to a gene: 4. The CDR3 has 14 residues. Germline lookup yields CDR1 SGHRS and CDR2 YFSETQ. The DNA for the CDR3 is TGCGCCAGCAGCCAGGGGACAGTCACAGATACGCAGTATTTT. Residues: CASSQGTVTDTQYF. The variable domain in full, with the rest retrieved from reference TRBV5-1 and TRBJ2-3, is KAGVTQTPRYLIKTRGQQVTLSCSPISGHRSVSWYQQTPGQGLQFLFEYFSETQRNKGNFPGRFSGRQFSNSRSEMNVSTLELGDSALYLCASSQGTVTDTQYFGPGTRLTVL.

This chain connects TRBV24-1 to TRBJ2-1; TRBD1 might be the D (6 bases). Trimming took off 4 bases at V and 7 bases at J, with 16 bases between the two ends. Germline-derived CDR1 and CDR2 are KGHDR and SFDVKD. This CDR3 region has 15 residues. The CDR3 region is CATSEEVQGGNEQFF. CDR3 bases: TGTGCCACCAGTGAGGAGGTACAGGGTGGGAATGAGCAGTTCTTC.

Written as DNA, the CDR3 is TGTGCCAGCAGCGTAGGGGACAGGGGAAGTGAGGAGCAGTTCTTC. It codes for CASSVGDRGSEEQFF. This chain connects TRBV9 to TRBJ2-1, with 10 bases that match TRBD1. The CDR3 has 15 residues. After removal of 0 bases from V and 10 bases from J, the junction contained 7 bases not matched to a gene. Germline lookup yields CDR1 SGDLS and CDR2 YYNGEE.

V gene TRBV7-9 combines with J gene TRBJ2-7, with D possibly TRBD1 on 6 matching bases. The germline V gene encodes CDR1 SEHNR and CDR2 FQNEAQ (reference sequence). Trimming took 5 bases from V and 4 from J, leaving 9 bases between them. The CDR3 is 12 amino acids. The CDR3, as DNA: TGTGCCAGCAGCCCTACAGGGTACGAGCAGTACTTC. It specifies CASSPTGYEQYF.

Points on this clone: This CDR3 is also generated by other DNA sequences in the sample. The rearrangement joins TRBV10-3 to TRBJ1-1; a possible D gene is TRBD1 (5 bases). Trimming left V 10 bases short and J 5 bases short, with 11 bases between. This CDR3 has 11 amino acids. The germline CDR1 and CDR2 sequences are ENHRY and SYGVKD. CDR3 sequence (DNA): TGTGCCACGCAGGGATTGACTGAAGCTTTCTTT. This encodes CATQGLTEAFF.

The V call is TRBV5-1, the J call TRBJ2-7, with 8 bases that match TRBD1. The CDR3 loop spans 15 amino acids. The V gene end was trimmed by 5 bases and the J gene end by 3 bases; junction bases not matched to a gene: 10. The germline CDR1 and CDR2 sequences are SGHRS and YFSETQ. CDR3 sequence (DNA): TGCGCCAGCAGGGAAGGATACAGGGGGGTCTACGAGCAGTACTTC. Translating gives CASREGYRGVYEQYF.

V is TRBV28 and J is TRBJ1-5; a possible D gene is TRBD1 (6 bases). The CDR3 is 17 amino acids. V lost 6 bases, J lost 0 bases, and 18 bases lay in between. CDR1 is MDHEN and CDR2 is SYDVKM in the germline V gene. The DNA of the CDR3 is TGTGCCAGCAGGTATCCCGGGACACACCATAGCAATCAGCCCCAGCATTTT. It specifies CASRYPGTHHSNQPQHF.

The J gene is TRBJ1-2, the V gene TRBV27, with 9 bases aligning to TRBD1. Germline V lookup: CDR1 MNHEY, CDR2 SMNVEV (reference sequence). V shed 6 bases and J 7 bases; nucleotides not matched to a gene: 9. The CDR3 extends over 14 amino acids. CDR3 sequence (DNA): TGTGCCAGCAGGCGACAGGGGGACGGTAGTGGCTACACCTTC. Protein product: CASRRQGDGSGYTF.

The chain employs TRBV28 and TRBJ2-3, with a weak D call TRBD2 (6 bases). Germline V gene sequence: CDR1 MDHEN, CDR2 SYDVKM. The CDR3 totals 15 residues. Trimming stripped 6 bases from V and 4 bases from J, with 17 bases between. CDR3 bases: TGTGCCAGCAGCTACCCTGGACTAACGGCAGATACGCAGTATTTT. It specifies CASSYPGLTADTQYF.

The chain carries TRBV4-1 and TRBJ2-5, with TRBD1 identical over 7 bases. The CDR3 has 16 amino acids. Germline V gene lookup returns CDR1 MGHRA and CDR2 YSYEKL. Unmatched junction bases numbered 15, after V lost 6 bases and J lost 5 bases. The CDR3 loop is CASSIQGTLTGETQYF. Here the CDR3 DNA reads TGCGCCAGCAGTATACAGGGGACCCTCACTGGCGAGACCCAGTACTTC.

The chain combines TRBV7-9 with TRBJ1-4; D is ambiguous. The V gene lost 1 base and the J gene lost 5 bases, with 11 bases spanning the gap. The CDR3 runs 15 residues. The germline V gene has CDR1 SEHNR and CDR2 FQNEAQ (reference sequence). The CDR3 DNA reads TGTGCCAGCAGCTTAGACGAGGTTTTAAATGAAAAACTGTTTTTT. This codes for CASSLDEVLNEKLFF.